Shown below are 19 T cell receptor beta chains from a single sample sequenced in a study of tumor-infiltrating lymphocytes in localized non-small cell lung cancer. Profiling relied on immunoSEQ multiplex PCR, and the TCRdb table lists in-frame clones only, not all of them. The sample has more than 5,500 clones; roughly 70% are singletons. Specimen: lung tumor tissue. The receptors were sampled from a human donor with non-small cell lung cancer.

This clone was counted a single time. The CDR3: CAWRVGLVSEQYF. The CDR3, as DNA: TGTGCCTGGAGAGTGGGACTAGTGAGCGAGCAGTACTTC. The chain carries TRBV30 and TRBJ2-7; TRBD2 matches 8 bases. Germline assignment: CDR1 GTSNPN and CDR2 SVGIG (reference sequence). V was clipped by 3 bases and J by 6 bases; unmatched bases: 7. The CDR3 runs to 13 residues.

The genes are TRBV6-1 and TRBJ1-5, with a possible D match to TRBD1 (6 bases). Germline CDR1 is MNHNS and CDR2 is SASEGT. Trimming left V 3 bases short and J 3 bases short, with 15 bases between. This CDR3 spans 16 amino acids. The CDR3 DNA reads TGTGCCAGCAGTGATTTCGGGGGGCGAAACAATCAGCCCCAGCATTTT. This gives the protein CASSDFGGRNNQPQHF.

This clone was counted between two and nine times. The rearrangement links TRBV9 to TRBJ2-1, with TRBD1 matching 7 bases. The germline V gene encodes CDR1 SGDLS and CDR2 YYNGEE. The CDR3 spans 15 residues. V lost 4 bases, J lost 5 bases, and 9 bases stayed unmatched. This CDR3 is CASSLRQGENNEQFF. CDR3 DNA: TGTGCCAGCAGCCTCCGACAGGGCGAGAACAATGAGCAGTTCTTC.

This clone was counted only a few times. The chain links TRBV28 to TRBJ1-1, with TRBD1 matching over 7 bases. The CDR3 runs to 14 residues. CDR1 is MDHEN and CDR2 is SYDVKM in the germline V gene. Trimming removed 6 bases from V and 5 bases from J; junction bases left unmatched: 9. The CDR3 region is CASRNRGGKTEAFF. In DNA form, the CDR3 reads TGTGCCAGCAGAAACCGAGGGGGCAAGACTGAAGCTTTCTTT.

This chain uses TRBV19 with TRBJ1-2, with no clear D. The CDR3 sequence is 12 residues long. V was shortened by 4 bases and J by 3 bases, with 6 bases between the two germline ends. Germline V gene sequence: CDR1 LNHDA, CDR2 SQIVND (reference sequence). The CDR3 sequence is CASSTTYYGYTF. In DNA, the CDR3 is TGTGCCAGTAGTACGACCTACTATGGCTACACCTTC.

Concerning this clone itself: An end of the junction does not agree with germline; a read error may underlie this. V gene TRBV6-1 combines with J gene TRBJ1-5; no clear D gene. Looked up from germline, CDR1 is MNHNS and CDR2 is SASEGT. This CDR3 has 13 residues. As DNA, the CDR3 is TGTGCCAGCAGTGATTCAAGCAGTCAGCCCCAGCATTTT. It is translated as CASSDSSSQPQHF.

This sequence joins TRBV20-1 and TRBJ2-5; the D gene is possibly TRBD2 (5 bases). CDR1 is DFQATT and CDR2 is SNEGSKA in the germline V gene (reference sequence). The CDR3 spans 10 residues. V was cut by 4 bases and J by 11 bases, with 11 bases left in between. CDR3 nucleotides: TGCAGTGCTATCGGGGTTCTGCAGTACTTC. This encodes CSAIGVLQYF.

This clone was found a few times. The chain is built from TRBV7-8 and TRBJ1-1; the D is unclear. Germline V gene sequence: CDR1 SGHVS, CDR2 FQNEAQ. The CDR3 is 13 residues long. The germline V and J ends were trimmed by 5 bases and 4 bases, with 11 bases remaining between them. Here the CDR3 DNA reads TGTGCCAGCAGCCCATACCCCGCCACTGAAGCTTTCTTT. The encoded protein is CASSPYPATEAFF.

The chain employs TRBV7-9 and TRBJ2-7; 8 bases agree with TRBD1. CDR3 length: 14 residues. Germline V gene sequence: CDR1 SEHNR, CDR2 FQNEAQ (reference sequence). J gave up 1 base and V 3 bases, and 2 bases lay outside the gene matches. CDR3 nucleotide sequence: TGTGCCAGCAGCTTCACAGGGGGATCCTACGAGCAGTACTTC. This sequence encodes CASSFTGGSYEQYF.

This clone was seen more than once but under ten times. This chain links TRBV5-1 with TRBJ2-3; a weak D match, TRBD1 (6 bases). This CDR3 contains 15 residues. Germline V gene data show CDR1 as SGHRS and CDR2 as YFSETQ. Trimming removed 0 bases from V and 4 bases from J, with 12 bases in between. The CDR3 coding sequence is TGCGCCAGCAGCTTGGGAGGGGGTGAGCCAGATACGCAGTATTTT. Translated, it gives CASSLGGGEPDTQYF.

The chain links TRBV6-6 to TRBJ2-1; 7 nucleotides align to TRBD1. Germline CDR1 reads MNHNY; CDR2 reads SVGAGI (reference sequence). Germline trimming cut 5 bases from V and 5 bases from J; bases unmatched to any gene: 3. The CDR3 sequence is 13 residues long. The CDR3 reads CASSGTDNNEQFF. In DNA form, the CDR3 reads TGTGCCAGCAGTGGGACAGACAACAATGAGCAGTTCTTC.

The rearrangement links TRBV7-2 to TRBJ2-5; the D call may be TRBD1 or TRBD2 (5 bases each). CDR1 is SGHTA, CDR2 FQGNSA, per germline. V lost 5 bases and J 5 bases, leaving 21 bases between the germline ends. The CDR3 is 16 amino acids. Written as DNA, the CDR3 is TGTGCCAGCAGCCCCCAGGGTTGGGGAGCCAGGGAGACCCAGTACTTC. It is translated as CASSPQGWGARETQYF.

This clone was observed once. This sequence joins TRBV20-1 and TRBJ2-7, with D unclear. CDR1 and CDR2 (germline): DFQATT, SNEGSKA (reference sequence). This CDR3 spans 11 amino acids. V was trimmed by 3 bases and J by 3 bases, leaving 6 bases between them. In nucleotides, the CDR3 is TGCAGTGCTAGTACGGTCTACGAGCAGTACTTC. Protein sequence: CSASTVYEQYF.

V usage is TRBV6-6 and J usage is TRBJ2-2; D possibly uses TRBD1 or TRBD2 (5 bases each). This CDR3 spans 14 amino acids. V was pared by 6 bases and J by 1 base, with 9 bases between. CDR1 and CDR2 from the germline V gene are MNHNY and SVGAGI (reference sequence). CDR3 DNA sequence: TGTGCCAGCAGGAGGGACGGGAACACCGGGGAGCTGTTTTTT. The encoded protein is CASRRDGNTGELFF.

The rearrangement joins TRBV5-1 to TRBJ1-4; D is undetermined. The ends were cut back, 4 bases at V and 5 bases at J, with 15 bases in the middle. The CDR3 sequence is 15 residues long. Germline assignment: CDR1 SGHRS and CDR2 YFSETQ. The CDR3 sequence is CASSASSDSNEKLFF. The CDR3 coding sequence is TGCGCCAGCAGCGCCTCATCGGACTCGAATGAAAAACTGTTTTTT.

J is TRBJ1-2 and V is TRBV4-1, with 7 bases aligning to TRBD1. Germline assignment: CDR1 MGHRA and CDR2 YSYEKL. The CDR3 runs to 15 residues. The junction had 5 bases not matched to a gene; V was cut back by 1 base and J by 3 bases. CDR3 residues: CASSQGGGAYYGYTF. The CDR3 bases are TGCGCCAGCAGCCAAGGAGGGGGCGCGTACTATGGCTACACCTTC.

This chain joins TRBV6-5 and TRBJ1-2; 9 positions agree with TRBD1. The junction had 8 bases not matched to a gene; V was cut back by 8 bases and J by 4 bases. This CDR3 region has 14 residues. From germline, CDR1 is MNHEY and CDR2 SVGAGI. CDR3 in DNA: TGTGCCAGCTATACAGGGGGCACCGGCTATGGCTACACCTTC. Translating gives CASYTGGTGYGYTF.

This clone has just a few counts. The gene calls are TRBV10-3 and TRBJ2-2; no firm D call. The CDR3 totals 15 residues. Germline V CDR1 and CDR2: ENHRY, SYGVKD. Trimming shortened V by 5 bases and J by 1 base, and 11 bases separated the two germline ends. The CDR3 sequence: CAISQPRGNTGELFF. The CDR3 DNA sequence: TGTGCCATCAGTCAGCCCCGAGGGAACACCGGGGAGCTGTTTTTT.

CDR3 bases: TGTGCCAGCAGCTTTGGGACAGGAAATATGTATGAGCAGTTCTTC. The encoded protein is CASSFGTGNMYEQFF. This rearrangement joins TRBV7-3 to TRBJ2-1; 8 bases are shared with TRBD1. Germline V gene sequence: CDR1 SGHTA, CDR2 FQGTGA. The CDR3 consists of 15 residues. J was trimmed by 8 bases and V by 3 bases; bases with no gene match: 9.